This T cell receptor beta chain was identified in a study of cytomegalovirus exposure and HLA in healthy donors. CDR3 length: 15 amino acids. The ends lost 4 bases at V and 5 bases at J; junction bases unmatched: 7. PCR employed 60 Vbeta and 13 Jbeta primers. TCRdb keeps only in-frame clones here, not all; method: immunoSEQ multiplex PCR. Of 200,000 to 250,000 clones in the sample, about 89% were seen once. The J gene is TRBJ2-3, the V gene TRBV23-1, with 9 bases that match TRBD1. TRBV23-1 is given ORF status, its function remaining uncertain. Material: PBMCs. This sequence was found in a woman aged 18 to 35 in good health and CMV-seronegative. CDR3 nucleotides: TGCGCCAGCAGTCGGCCGGGACAGGGAGGAGATACGCAGTATTTT. Translated, it gives CASSRPGQGGDTQYF.